A single sample is the source of the 22 T cell receptor beta chains below, sequenced in a study of blood T cell repertoires in COVID-19. Generated by immunoSEQ multiplex PCR, the TCRdb table keeps only in-frame clones and is missing some. The sample contains about 300,000 clones, roughly 86% of which appear only once. Sequencing was performed on peripheral blood. The receptors derive from a young man with active or convalescent COVID-19.

The V and J genes are TRBV19 and TRBJ1-4, with D uncertain. Germline assignment: CDR1 LNHDA and CDR2 SQIVND (reference sequence). This CDR3 spans 12 amino acids. V was clipped by 6 bases and J by 8 bases, with 10 bases between them. CDR3 bases: TGTGCCAGTAGCCGGGTACGAGAAAAACTGTTTTTT. Translating gives CASSRVREKLFF.

The chain uses TRBV14 and TRBJ1-3, with a weak D call TRBD1 (5 bases). This CDR3 has 16 residues. CDR1 is SGHDN, CDR2 FVKESK, per germline. V was shortened by 7 bases and J by 2 bases, with 18 bases between the two germline ends. CDR3: CASTQKGEWPGNTIYF. Written as DNA, the CDR3 is TGTGCCAGCACACAGAAAGGGGAATGGCCTGGAAACACCATATATTTT.

This clone was detected only once. The chain carries TRBV5-1 and TRBJ1-1; 7 positions match TRBD1. V lost 1 base, J lost 1 base, and 1 base stayed unmatched. The germline gives CDR1 SGHRS, CDR2 YFSETQ. The CDR3 consists of 14 residues. The CDR3 DNA is TGCGCCAGCAGCTTGTGGACAGGGAACACTGAAGCTTTCTTT. It translates to CASSLWTGNTEAFF.

This clone has only one observation. The chain combines TRBV12-3 or TRBV12-4 with TRBJ1-2, with 11 bases matching TRBD1. The CDR3 has 13 residues. V shed 7 bases and J 6 bases; nucleotides not matched to a gene: 4. The CDR3 reads CASNSGQGDGYTF. CDR3 sequence (DNA): TGTGCCAGCAATTCGGGACAGGGGGATGGCTACACCTTC.

V and J are TRBV18 and TRBJ1-5, with D hard to call. With 2 bases removed from V and 4 bases from J, the gap between germline ends came to 6 bases. The CDR3 runs to 13 residues. Germline V gene data show CDR1 as KGHSH and CDR2 as LQKENI. The CDR3 nucleotides are TGTGCCAGCTCACCATCAGAAAATCAGCCCCAGCATTTT. Its translation: CASSPSENQPQHF.

The V and J genes are TRBV28 and TRBJ1-4, with TRBD1 matching 7 bases. The ends lost 1 base at V and 3 bases at J; junction bases unmatched: 11. Germline V CDR1 and CDR2: MDHEN, SYDVKM. The CDR3 runs to 18 residues. CDR3 region: CASSLSAGGVLANEKLFF. CDR3 bases: TGTGCCAGCAGTTTATCGGCAGGGGGAGTTCTAGCTAATGAAAAACTGTTTTTT. Full variable domain (missing parts from reference TRBV28 and TRBJ1-4): DVKVTQSSRYLVKRTGEKVFLECVQDMDHENMFWYRQDPGLGLRLIYFSYDVKMKEKGDIPEGYSVSREKKERFSLILESASTNQTSMYLCASSLSAGGVLANEKLFFGSGTQLSVL.

There are a few counts of this clone. This chain connects TRBV7-2 to TRBJ1-2; the D gene is possibly TRBD1 (6 bases). The CDR3 extends over 16 amino acids. The germline V gene has CDR1 SGHTA and CDR2 FQGNSA. Trimming removed 4 bases at V and 3 bases at J, with 18 bases between. CDR3 region: CASSSGTFSVDYGYTF. CDR3 in DNA: TGTGCCAGCAGCTCGGGGACATTTAGTGTTGACTATGGCTACACCTTC.

The chain uses TRBV14 and TRBJ1-1; perhaps TRBD1 as D (6 bases). The CDR3 extends over 19 amino acids. CDR1 and CDR2 from the germline V gene are SGHDN and FVKESK. Trimming left V 7 bases short and J 0 bases short, with 27 bases between. The DNA of the CDR3 is TGTGCCAGCACCAACTCAAAGAGGGGACATCAAGTCCTGAACACTGAAGCTTTCTTT. As protein: CASTNSKRGHQVLNTEAFF.

The chain combines TRBV1 with TRBJ2-3; the D call TRBD2 from the table was never checked on the DNA. TRBV1 is recorded as a pseudogene. CDR3 size: 17 residues. The CDR3 nucleotides read TGCACCAGCAGCCCCCTGCGAACCTCTTTTGGCACAGATACGCAGTATTTT. The encoded protein is CTSSPLRTSFGTDTQYF.

V is TRBV12-5 and J is TRBJ1-2; perhaps TRBD1 as D (6 bases). The CDR3 spans 14 residues. Trimming cost V 0 bases and J 8 bases, with 13 bases left between them. Germline CDR1 and CDR2: LGHNT and FRNRAP. In DNA, the CDR3 is TGTGCTAGTGGTTTGGTACCCCCTGGGGGCGGCTACACCTTC. This translates into CASGLVPPGGGYTF.

The V call is TRBV3-1 (or the pseudogene TRBV3-2), the J call TRBJ1-6; no clear D gene. The V gene's germline CDR1 is LGHDT and CDR2 YNNKEL (reference sequence). The CDR3 is 15 amino acids. Trimming left V 2 bases short and J 4 bases short, with 9 bases between. For the CDR3, the DNA is TGTGCCAGCAGCCAAATGACGGGATATAATTCACCCCTCCACTTT. As protein: CASSQMTGYNSPLHF.

This clone came up once. The chain recombines TRBV12-5 with TRBJ2-2; 7 bases map to TRBD1. After removal of 0 bases from V and 3 bases from J, the junction contained 7 bases not matched to a gene. Germline values: CDR1 LGHNT, CDR2 FRNRAP. The CDR3 has 17 amino acids. CDR3 sequence (DNA): TGTGCTAGTGGTTTGGTACGGAGACAGGGAGACACCGGGGAGCTGTTTTTT. The encoded protein is CASGLVRRQGDTGELFF.

The chain has TRBV6-6 and TRBJ1-5; perhaps TRBD1 as D (6 bases). Trimming removed 5 bases from V and 5 bases from J, with 28 bases in between. The CDR3 covers 19 residues. The germline V gene encodes CDR1 MNHNY and CDR2 SVGAGI (reference sequence). In DNA form, the CDR3 reads TGTGCCAGCAGTCAATCAACCATTGGGGCAGGGGTCAGTTATCAGCCCCAGCATTTT. Protein product: CASSQSTIGAGVSYQPQHF.

This clone has a handful of counts. Distinct nucleotide sequences in the sample also encode this CDR3. The gene calls are TRBV9 and TRBJ1-5; D call uncertain. Trimming shortened V by 0 bases and J by 1 base, and 8 bases separated the two germline ends. Germline loops: CDR1 SGDLS, CDR2 YYNGEE. The CDR3 sequence is 15 residues long. CDR3 amino acids: CASSVGGRSNQPQHF. In DNA, the CDR3 is TGTGCCAGCAGCGTAGGTGGGCGAAGCAATCAGCCCCAGCATTTT.

This sequence joins TRBV6-4 and TRBJ1-1; the D gene is possibly TRBD1 (5 bases). The CDR3 loop spans 13 amino acids. Germline loops: CDR1 MRHNA, CDR2 SNTAGT. Trimming stripped 1 base from V and 5 bases from J, with 8 bases between. The DNA for the CDR3 is TGTGCCAGCAGTGACTTCGGGGGGACTGAAGCTTTCTTT. Protein: CASSDFGGTEAFF.

The V call is TRBV7-2, the J call TRBJ2-1; D possibly corresponds to TRBD1 (7 bases). The CDR3 totals 17 residues. Germline CDR1 SGHTA, CDR2 FQGNSA. V lost 5 bases and J 7 bases, leaving 24 bases between the germline ends. CDR3 coding DNA: TGTGCCAGCAGCCCTTGGGCCGGGACAGTCGGGGGTAATGAGCAGTTCTTC. This gives the protein CASSPWAGTVGGNEQFF.

The CDR3 spells CASSWDSGYTF. Written as DNA, the CDR3 is TGTGCCAGCAGCTGGGACTCTGGCTACACCTTC. The chain combines TRBV7-2 with TRBJ1-2, with D possibly being TRBD1 (5 bases). CDR3 length: 11 residues. Germline CDR1 and CDR2: SGHTA and FQGNSA. Trimming took 4 bases from V and 7 from J, leaving 7 bases between them.

V is TRBV13 and J is TRBJ2-7, with 10 bases fitting TRBD1. This CDR3 has 13 residues. V lost 5 bases and J lost 5; bases outside the gene matches: 3. In germline, CDR1 is PRHDT, CDR2 FYEKMQ (reference sequence). CDR3 loop: CASSAGTGDEQYF. The CDR3 DNA is TGTGCCAGCAGCGCAGGGACAGGGGACGAGCAGTACTTC.

CDR3 protein: CASSADRDDTEAFF. CDR3 DNA sequence: TGTGCCAGCAGCGCTGACAGGGACGACACTGAAGCTTTCTTT. This rearrangement joins TRBV27 to TRBJ1-1; 7 positions agree with TRBD1. This CDR3 contains 14 residues. Germline assignment: CDR1 MNHEY and CDR2 SMNVEV (reference sequence). Germline trimming cut 6 bases from V and 3 bases from J; bases unmatched to any gene: 7.

The chain recombines TRBV10-1 with TRBJ2-7; 12 bases match TRBD1. The CDR3 consists of 13 residues. From germline, CDR1 is WNHNN and CDR2 SYGVQD (reference sequence). V gave up 8 bases and J gave up 6 bases; unmatched junction bases: 5. CDR3: CASPRDRGLEQYF. The DNA for the CDR3 is TGCGCCAGCCCCCGGGACAGGGGGCTCGAGCAGTACTTC.

The V gene is TRBV5-1, the J gene TRBJ1-2, with D possibly matching TRBD1 (5 bases). Germline V gene lookup returns CDR1 SGHRS and CDR2 YFSETQ. The CDR3 runs to 13 residues. V lost 0 bases, J lost 6 bases, and 9 bases lay in between. The CDR3 bases are TGCGCCAGCAGCTTGGCGACGGGGGATGGCTACACCTTC. Protein: CASSLATGDGYTF. The complete variable domain, with remaining parts taken from reference TRBV5-1 and TRBJ1-2, reads KAGVTQTPRYLIKTRGQQVTLSCSPISGHRSVSWYQQTPGQGLQFLFEYFSETQRNKGNFPGRFSGRQFSNSRSEMNVSTLELGDSALYLCASSLATGDGYTFGSGTRLTVV.

The V gene is TRBV4-1, the J gene TRBJ2-3; maybe TRBD2 (6 bases). Between the trimmed V and J ends, which lost 4 bases and 1 base, there was a span of 18 bases. The CDR3 runs 17 residues. Germline V gene data show CDR1 as MGHRA and CDR2 as YSYEKL. The CDR3 protein is CASSPLSQRARTDTQYF. As DNA, the CDR3 is TGCGCCAGCAGCCCCTTATCTCAGCGGGCTCGCACAGATACGCAGTATTTT.